This TCR beta chain originates from a study of T cell responses to AZD1222 COVID-19 vaccine. Whole-study findings and limits: Dominant CD4 TCR responses targeted spike regions 160-218 and 743-854. Baseline serology detected seropositivity in only a handful of AZD1222 recipients. Every sample of the repertoires postdated the peak T cell response.

This table comes from immunoSEQ multiplex PCR, and its TCRdb copy is limited to in-frame clones, with some not included. The sample has 80,000 to 90,000 clones; around 90% are singletons. Trimming stripped 4 bases from V and 8 bases from J, with 9 bases between. CDR3 size: 12 residues. Per germline, CDR1 PRHDT and CDR2 FYEKMQ (reference sequence). Details on this clone: Antigen specificity is unknown.

The rearrangement links TRBV13 to TRBJ2-1, with D unclear. The origin of this receptor is an adult in good health. The material sequenced was peripheral blood, taken on day 0 of AZD1222 vaccination. CDR3 residues: CASSYQSYEQFF. CDR3 in DNA: TGTGCCAGCAGCTATCAAAGTTATGAGCAGTTCTTC. The full variable domain, its missing parts supplied by reference TRBV13 and TRBJ2-1, is AAGVIQSPRHLIKEKRETATLKCYPIPRHDTVYWYQQGPGQDPQFLISFYEKMQSDKGSIPDRFSAQQFSDYHSELNMSSLELGDSALYFCASSYQSYEQFFGPGTRLTVL.